The 30 T cell receptor beta chains below all came from one sample that was sequenced in a study of blood T cell repertoires in COVID-19. Clones were sequenced by immunoSEQ multiplex PCR, and TCRdb holds only the in-frame ones, with some missing. The sample carries more than 100,000 clones, 87% recorded once. The specimen was peripheral blood. The receptors come from a woman aged 70-85 years with acute or convalescent COVID-19.

This clone was recorded once. V and J are TRBV5-5 and TRBJ1-5; D perhaps matches TRBD1 (6 bases). From germline, CDR1 is SGHKS and CDR2 YYEKEE (reference sequence). This CDR3 has 15 residues. The V end lost 2 bases, the J end lost 1 base, and 10 bases lay between the germline ends. Here the CDR3 DNA reads TGTGCCAGCAGCTTACAGGGTGGGAGCAATCAGCCCCAGCATTTT. Its protein is CASSLQGGSNQPQHF.

The chain has TRBV30 and TRBJ1-1; no clear D gene. The CDR3 contains 13 residues. The V gene's germline CDR1 is GTSNPN and CDR2 SVGIG (reference sequence). V lost 0 bases and J 1 base, leaving 6 bases between the germline ends. The CDR3 here is CAWSVQWNTEAFF. The CDR3 bases are TGTGCCTGGAGTGTACAGTGGAACACTGAAGCTTTCTTT.

The CDR3 region has the DNA TGTGCTACAACGACTAGCGGGGGACCCCGACAGTACTTC. Protein product: CATTTSGGPRQYF. The chain joins TRBV12-5 to TRBJ2-7; TRBD2 matches 12 bases. The germline gives CDR1 LGHNT, CDR2 FRNRAP. V was pared by 10 bases and J by 10 bases, with 11 bases of the junction left unmatched. The CDR3 is 13 residues long.

The chain couples TRBV15 to TRBJ1-1, with unresolved D. Germline loops: CDR1 LNHNV, CDR2 YYDKDF (reference sequence). The CDR3 sequence is 14 residues long. Trimming pared 0 bases from V and 10 bases from J, leaving 15 bases between. The CDR3 protein is CATSRDRSTPAAFF. In DNA form, the CDR3 reads TGTGCCACCAGCAGAGATCGGTCGACACCAGCAGCTTTCTTT.

The V and J genes are TRBV6-5 and TRBJ1-5; D possibly corresponds to TRBD1 (5 bases). V shed 6 bases and J shed 2 bases, with 14 bases lying between them. The V gene's germline CDR1 is MNHEY and CDR2 SVGAGI. CDR3 length: 15 residues. CDR3 nucleotide sequence: TGTGCCAGCAGCCCCCAGGGTATGGGCAATCAGCCCCAGCATTTT. The encoded protein is CASSPQGMGNQPQHF.

This clone turned up a few times. CDR3 nucleotide sequence: TGCAGTGCTAGAGTTGGAGCGGCGCAGTTCTTC. Translation gives CSARVGAAQFF. The chain carries TRBV20-1 and TRBJ2-1; possible D gene TRBD2, 5 bases. V gave up 1 base and J gave up 12 bases, with 10 bases separating them. Germline CDR1 is DFQATT and CDR2 is SNEGSKA (reference sequence). This CDR3 spans 11 amino acids.

The genes are TRBV7-2 and TRBJ1-2; no definite D call. V lost 1 base and J 6 bases, leaving 9 bases between the germline ends. CDR1 and CDR2 (germline): SGHTA, FQGNSA. This CDR3 has 13 residues. The CDR3 protein is CASSLGREHGYTF. Written as DNA, the CDR3 is TGTGCCAGCAGCTTAGGAAGGGAGCATGGCTACACCTTC.

The chain carries TRBV5-1 and TRBJ1-3; 7 bases are a match to TRBD1. J was trimmed by 6 bases and V by 1 base; bases with no gene match: 1. Germline V gives CDR1 SGHRS, CDR2 YFSETQ. This CDR3 spans 13 amino acids. The CDR3 spells CASSLTGENTIYF. The CDR3 nucleotides read TGCGCCAGCAGCTTGACAGGGGAAAACACCATATATTTT.

This clone was counted a single time. The chain has TRBV5-6 and TRBJ1-1; possibly TRBD1 for D (5 bases). The V gene lost 5 bases and the J gene lost 6 bases, with 23 bases spanning the gap. Germline CDR1 reads SGHDT; CDR2 reads YYEEEE. The CDR3 is 16 residues long. The CDR3 DNA follows: TGTGCCAGCAGTACAGGAGGGGTCCGCCAGGGTCCTGAAGCTTTCTTT. Its translation is CASSTGGVRQGPEAFF.

The chain is built from TRBV6-6 and TRBJ1-2; no clear D. There are 14 residues in the CDR3. The germline CDR1 and CDR2 sequences are MNHNY and SVGAGI (reference sequence). The V gene lost 7 bases and the J gene lost 4 bases, with 16 bases spanning the gap. The CDR3: CASTMAGPIYGYTF. DNA for the CDR3: TGTGCCAGCACCATGGCGGGCCCGATCTATGGCTACACCTTC.

This clone was recorded once. The gene calls are TRBV2 and TRBJ2-1; TRBD2 matches at 7 bases. Germline V lookup: CDR1 SNHLY, CDR2 FYNNEI. The CDR3 covers 11 residues. V trimming: 8 bases; J trimming: 7 bases; junction bases outside the gene matches: 2. The CDR3 region is CASRGGNEQFF. In DNA form, the CDR3 reads TGTGCCAGCCGGGGAGGGAATGAGCAGTTCTTC.

The chain couples TRBV7-2 to TRBJ1-2; D is ambiguous. The CDR3 has 15 amino acids. From germline, CDR1 is SGHTA and CDR2 FQGNSA. V dropped 1 base and J dropped 8 bases, with 17 bases sitting between them. CDR3 bases: TGTGCCAGCAGCTTAGGTGGGCTTTCTGCTCAAGGCTACACCTTC. Its protein product is CASSLGGLSAQGYTF.

The V gene is TRBV2, the J gene TRBJ2-5; 12 nucleotides align to TRBD2. Losses at the gene ends were 6 bases for V and 0 bases for J; bases not matched to a gene: 8. Germline V gives CDR1 SNHLY, CDR2 FYNNEI. CDR3 size: 17 residues. Written as DNA, the CDR3 is TGTGCCAGCAGAACCGGGACTAGCGGGCCTAACCAAGAGACCCAGTACTTC. It translates to CASRTGTSGPNQETQYF.

The genes are TRBV5-4 and TRBJ2-2; D unresolved. The CDR3 contains 14 residues. Trimming cost V 1 base and J 5 bases, with 9 bases left between them. CDR1 is SGHNT and CDR2 is YYREEE in the germline V gene (reference sequence). CDR3 in amino acids: CASSLSVVTGELFF. The CDR3, as DNA: TGTGCCAGCAGCTTGTCGGTGGTGACCGGGGAGCTGTTTTTT.

This rearrangement joins TRBV3-1 (or the pseudogene TRBV3-2) to TRBJ2-7; 7 bases line up with TRBD1. The CDR3 extends over 16 amino acids. The junction had 8 bases not matched to a gene; V was cut back by 3 bases and J by 0 bases. Germline V CDR1 and CDR2: LGHDT, YNNKEL (reference sequence). CDR3 loop: CASSHTGTVHSYEQYF. CDR3 DNA: TGTGCCAGCAGCCACACCGGGACAGTGCACTCCTACGAGCAGTACTTC.

The chain employs TRBV28 and TRBJ1-2; perhaps TRBD1 as D (6 bases). This CDR3 region has 11 residues. Trimming removed 4 bases at V and 14 bases at J, with 14 bases between. In germline, CDR1 is MDHEN, CDR2 SYDVKM. Written as DNA, the CDR3 is TGTGCCAGCAGTTCGACAGGTTTAAAGACCTTC. This encodes CASSSTGLKTF.

As concerns this clone: A junction boundary mismatches the germline segment, possibly from a read error. The V call is TRBV5-1, the J call TRBJ1-2, with 10 positions matching TRBD1. Germline values: CDR1 SGHRS, CDR2 YFSETQ. The CDR3 is 14 amino acids. The DNA for the CDR3 is TGCGCCAGCAGCCCGGGACAGGGGTGGGACGGCTGCACCTTC. Residues: CASSPGQGWDGCTF.

The genes are TRBV6-5 and TRBJ2-7; no clear D. V lost 7 bases and J lost 2, with 6 bases in between. The CDR3 totals 11 residues. Germline CDR1 is MNHEY and CDR2 is SVGAGI. The CDR3 DNA sequence: TGTGCCAGCACGCCAGCCTACGAGCAGTACTTC. This codes for CASTPAYEQYF.

The chain employs TRBV29-1 and TRBJ2-5; D unresolved. The V end lost 4 bases, the J end lost 1 base, and 10 bases lay between the germline ends. The CDR3 runs 13 residues. Per germline, CDR1 SQVTM and CDR2 ANQGSEA. The CDR3 DNA is TGCAGCGTTGGAGCGCGGCTCCAAGAGACCCAGTACTTC. Translation gives CSVGARLQETQYF.

The chain uses TRBV2 and TRBJ1-4; 7 nucleotides agree with TRBD1. Per the germline V gene, CDR1 is SNHLY and CDR2 is FYNNEI. V gave up 4 bases and J gave up 5 bases; unmatched junction bases: 13. The length of the CDR3 is 17 residues. This CDR3 is CASSGLKEKGANEKLFF. The CDR3 nucleotides are TGTGCCAGCAGTGGGTTGAAGGAGAAGGGGGCAAATGAAAAACTGTTTTTT. Complete variable domain (other parts from reference TRBV2 and TRBJ1-4): EPEVTQTPSHQVTQMGQEVILRCVPISNHLYFYWYRQILGQKVEFLVSFYNNEISEKSEIFDDQFSVERPDGSNFTLKIRSTKLEDSAMYFCASSGLKEKGANEKLFFGSGTQLSVL.

This CDR3 reads CAITAEGAVYGYTF. The CDR3, as DNA: TGTGCCATCACCGCCGAGGGGGCTGTCTATGGCTACACCTTC. The genes are TRBV10-3 and TRBJ1-2; 7 bases match TRBD1. The V gene's germline CDR1 is ENHRY and CDR2 SYGVKD. The trim removed 7 bases at V and 4 bases at J, leaving 9 bases unmatched. The CDR3 consists of 14 residues.

The chain links TRBV4-1 to TRBJ1-1; 12 bases are shared with TRBD1. CDR1 and CDR2 (germline): MGHRA, YSYEKL. The CDR3 runs to 16 residues. Trimming at V came to 1 base and at J to 4 bases, leaving 4 bases not matched to a gene. CDR3 nucleotides: TGCGCCAGCAGCCAAGGGGACAGGGGGCTTGGCACTGAAGCTTTCTTT. It encodes CASSQGDRGLGTEAFF.

This clone came up once. This rearrangement joins TRBV6-5 to TRBJ1-4; 9 bases are shared with TRBD1. The CDR3 consists of 14 residues. CDR1 and CDR2 from the germline V gene are MNHEY and SVGAGI. Trimming at V came to 6 bases and at J to 8 bases, leaving 7 bases not matched to a gene. The CDR3 DNA is TGTGCCAGCAGCAAAAGGGACAGGGTGGAAAAACTGTTTTTT. Its translation: CASSKRDRVEKLFF.

The gene calls are TRBV6-5 and TRBJ1-2; D possibly corresponds to TRBD1 (6 bases). The germline V gene has CDR1 MNHEY and CDR2 SVGAGI. This CDR3 region has 15 residues. V was pared by 2 bases and J by 2 bases, with 12 bases between. The CDR3 DNA is TGTGCCAGCAGTTACATCCTAGGGGGAAACTATGGCTACACCTTC. This sequence encodes CASSYILGGNYGYTF.

The rearrangement uses TRBV19 and TRBJ2-2, with D tentatively TRBD2 (5 bases). Germline assignment: CDR1 LNHDA and CDR2 SQIVND (reference sequence). V was cut by 7 bases and J by 5 bases, with 17 bases left in between. The CDR3 runs to 15 residues. CDR3: CASKTGEYPTGELFF. The CDR3 DNA sequence: TGTGCCAGTAAGACTGGGGAGTACCCGACCGGGGAGCTGTTTTTT.

A few counts support this clone. This rearrangement joins TRBV30 to TRBJ1-3; D is undetermined. V lost 3 bases and J lost 4, with 4 bases in between. The CDR3 covers 11 residues. The V gene's germline CDR1 is GTSNPN and CDR2 SVGIG (reference sequence). CDR3 protein: CAWRSGNTIYF. The CDR3 nucleotides read TGTGCCTGGAGGTCGGGAAACACCATATATTTT.

The chain combines TRBV4-1 with TRBJ2-5; 7 bases align to TRBD1. The CDR3 runs 16 residues. Germline V lookup: CDR1 MGHRA, CDR2 YSYEKL. Trimming removed 5 bases from V and 0 bases from J; junction bases left unmatched: 9. DNA for the CDR3: TGCGCCAGCAGCGCCACGACAGGGTGGGACCAAGAGACCCAGTACTTC. It specifies CASSATTGWDQETQYF.

V gene TRBV5-1 combines with J gene TRBJ2-3; D might be TRBD1 (6 bases). Germline V gene sequence: CDR1 SGHRS, CDR2 YFSETQ. The V end was cut by 4 bases, the J end by 0 bases, with 15 bases between. CDR3 size: 16 residues. CDR3 sequence (DNA): TGCGCCAGCAGCCAGGGGTCTCAGGGGAGCACAGATACGCAGTATTTT. It encodes CASSQGSQGSTDTQYF.

The gene calls are TRBV28 and TRBJ2-5, with TRBD2 matching over 10 bases. Germline V gene sequence: CDR1 MDHEN, CDR2 SYDVKM. Trimming took 7 bases from V and 2 from J; bases not matched to a gene: 7. The length of the CDR3 is 15 residues. In DNA, the CDR3 is TGTGCCAGCAAAGCGGGGGGGCCTGGGCAAGAGACCCAGTACTTC. It is translated as CASKAGGPGQETQYF. Using reference TRBV28 and TRBJ2-5 for the parts outside the CDR3, the full variable domain is DVKVTQSSRYLVKRTGEKVFLECVQDMDHENMFWYRQDPGLGLRLIYFSYDVKMKEKGDIPEGYSVSREKKERFSLILESASTNQTSMYLCASKAGGPGQETQYFGPGTRLLVL.

The J gene is TRBJ1-6, the V gene TRBV29-1; 7 bases are shared with TRBD1. From germline, CDR1 is SQVTM and CDR2 ANQGSEA. V lost 6 bases and J lost 6; bases outside the gene matches: 8. The CDR3 sequence is 14 residues long. Here the CDR3 reads CSVPGTDINSPLHF. As DNA, the CDR3 is TGCAGCGTCCCCGGGACAGATATTAATTCACCCCTCCACTTT.